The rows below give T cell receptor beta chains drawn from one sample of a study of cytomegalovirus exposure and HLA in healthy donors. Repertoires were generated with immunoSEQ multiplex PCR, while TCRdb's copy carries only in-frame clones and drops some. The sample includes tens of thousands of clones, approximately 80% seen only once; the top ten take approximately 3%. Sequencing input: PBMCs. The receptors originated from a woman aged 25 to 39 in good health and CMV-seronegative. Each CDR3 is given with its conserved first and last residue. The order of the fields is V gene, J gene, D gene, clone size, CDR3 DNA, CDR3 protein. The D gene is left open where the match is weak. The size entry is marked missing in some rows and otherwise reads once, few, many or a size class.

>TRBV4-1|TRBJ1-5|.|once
TGCGCCAGCAGCCAAGACGTGACAGTTATCAATCAGCCCCAGCATTTT
CASSQDVTVINQPQHF
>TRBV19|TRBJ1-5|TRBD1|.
TGTGCCAGTAGAGAGGGGGCGTTTGGCAATCAGCCCCAGCATTTT
CASREGAFGNQPQHF
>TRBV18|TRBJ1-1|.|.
TGTGCCAGCTCACCGGCCCAGAATCTTATGAACACTGAAGCTTTCTTT
CASSPAQNLMNTEAFF
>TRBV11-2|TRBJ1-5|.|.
TGTGCCAGCAGCGGGGGGGTAGGGAATCAGCCCCAGCATTTT
CASSGGVGNQPQHF
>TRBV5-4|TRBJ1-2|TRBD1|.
TGTGCCAGCAGCTTGGAACAGGGGGCCGCTGACTATGGCTACACCTTC
CASSLEQGAADYGYTF
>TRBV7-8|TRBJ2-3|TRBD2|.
TGTGCCAGCAGCTTAGCGGGGGGGGAGGGCCGTGGAGATACGCAGTATTTT
CASSLAGGEGRGDTQYF
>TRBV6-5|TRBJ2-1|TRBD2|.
TGTGCCAGCAGCCGGGGGGGTCAGTACAATGAGCAGTTCTTC
CASSRGGQYNEQFF
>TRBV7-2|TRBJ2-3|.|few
TGTGCCAGCAGCCTCCCTATTGCAGATACGCAGTATTTT
CASSLPIADTQYF
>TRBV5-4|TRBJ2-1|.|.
TGTGCCAGCCTTGGAGACCTCGGGGATGAGCAGTTCTTC
CASLGDLGDEQFF
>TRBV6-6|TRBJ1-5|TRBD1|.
TGTGCCAGCAGTCTACGGACAGGGGATAGCAATCAGCCCCAGCATTTT
CASSLRTGDSNQPQHF
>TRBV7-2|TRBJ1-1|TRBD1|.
TGTGCCAGCAGCTTAGTTGGACAGGGGAACACTGAAGCTTTCTTT
CASSLVGQGNTEAFF
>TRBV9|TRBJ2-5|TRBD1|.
TGTGCCAGCAGCTTGCAGGGGGCAGAGACCCAGTACTTC
CASSLQGAETQYF
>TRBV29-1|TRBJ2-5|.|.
TGCAGCGTTGAAAACATGGCCCAGTACTTC
CSVENMAQYF
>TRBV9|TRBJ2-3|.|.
TGTGCCAGCAGCCCCCAGGTGGCAGATACGCAGTATTTT
CASSPQVADTQYF
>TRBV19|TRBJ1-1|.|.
TGTGCCAGTAGTATAGATACGCAGGGCACGAACACTGAAGCTTTCTTT
CASSIDTQGTNTEAFF
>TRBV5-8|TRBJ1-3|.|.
TGTGCCAGCAGCTCCTTCAGTGGAAACACCATATATTTT
CASSSFSGNTIYF
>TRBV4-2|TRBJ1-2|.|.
TGTGCCAGCAGCCAAGGGGGACTGACGGAGTACACCTTC
CASSQGGLTEYTF
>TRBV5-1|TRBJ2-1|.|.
TGCGCCAGCAGCTCTAAGAGCAACAATGAGCAGTTCTTC
CASSSKSNNEQFF
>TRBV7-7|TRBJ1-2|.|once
TGTGCTAGCAGCTTAGCGCCCGCCCGCGGGGTCGGCCGGGGCCCCTATGGCTACACCTTC
CASSLAPARGVGRGPYGYTF
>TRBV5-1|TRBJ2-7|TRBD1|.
TGCGCCAGCAGCGATCCAGGGGGTCGGGAGCAGTACTTC
CASSDPGGREQYF
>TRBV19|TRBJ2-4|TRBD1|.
TGTGCCAGTACCACGACTTTTGACAGGGGGCTAGCCAAAAACATTCAGTACTTC
CASTTTFDRGLAKNIQYF
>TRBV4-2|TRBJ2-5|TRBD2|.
TGTGCCAGCAGCCTCGGGACTAGCGGGGGGCGAAGGGAGACCCAGTACTTC
CASSLGTSGGRRETQYF
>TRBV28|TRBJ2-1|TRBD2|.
TGTGCCAGCAGTTTAACTAGCGGTAATGAGCAGTTCTTC
CASSLTSGNEQFF
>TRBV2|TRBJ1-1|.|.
TGTGCCAGCAGTACAGGAAACACTGAAGCTTTCTTT
CASSTGNTEAFF
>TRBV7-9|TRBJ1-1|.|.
TGTGCCAGCAGCTTAATAGGGGCCGGTCCGAGCACTGAAGCTTTCTTT
CASSLIGAGPSTEAFF
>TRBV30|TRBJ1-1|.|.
TGTGCCTGGAGTAAGGGGGGGGACACTGAAGCTTTCTTT
CAWSKGGDTEAFF
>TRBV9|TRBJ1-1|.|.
TGTGCCAGCAGCGTAGCTGACAGCCACACTGAAGCTTTCTTT
CASSVADSHTEAFF
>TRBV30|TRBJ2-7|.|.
TGTGCCTGGAGTTGGGGGGATGGGGAGCAGTACTTC
CAWSWGDGEQYF
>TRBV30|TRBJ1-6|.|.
TGTGCCTGGAGTGTGAAGGGGAATGGTTCACCCCTCCACTTT
CAWSVKGNGSPLHF
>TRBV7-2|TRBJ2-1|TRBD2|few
TGTGCCAGCAGCTCGCCACGGACTAGCGGAGGAGAGCAGTTCTTC
CASSSPRTSGGEQFF
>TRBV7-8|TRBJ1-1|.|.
TGTGCCAGCAGCTTAGCTCAGGGGACTGAAGCTTTCTTT
CASSLAQGTEAFF
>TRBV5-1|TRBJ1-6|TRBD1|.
TGCGCCAGCAGAACGACAGGGGATAATTCACCCCTCCACTTT
CASRTTGDNSPLHF
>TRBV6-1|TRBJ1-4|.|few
TGTGCCAGCAGTGTCAGGGACATTAATGAAAAACTGTTTTTT
CASSVRDINEKLFF
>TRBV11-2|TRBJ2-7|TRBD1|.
TGTGCCAGCAGCTCGTTTCCGGGACAGGGGGTGGGCGAGCAGTACTTC
CASSSFPGQGVGEQYF
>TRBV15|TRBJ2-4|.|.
TGTGCCACCAGCTCTGGGCCTTGGTTGGACAAAAACATTCAGTACTTC
CATSSGPWLDKNIQYF
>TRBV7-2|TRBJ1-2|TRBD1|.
TGTGCCAGCAGCTTAGGACAGGGTAACTATGGCTACACCTTC
CASSLGQGNYGYTF
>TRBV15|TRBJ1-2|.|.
TGTGCCACCAGCAGAGGGGCAGCGGACTATGGCTACACCTTC
CATSRGAADYGYTF
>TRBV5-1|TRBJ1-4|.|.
TGCGCCAGCAGTGGGGGGGGTAATGAAAAACTGTTTTTT
CASSGGGNEKLFF
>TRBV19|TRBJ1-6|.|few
TGTGCCAGTAGCCGTGGGGGGAAACATAATTCACCCCTCCACTTT
CASSRGGKHNSPLHF
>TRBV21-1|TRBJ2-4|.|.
TGTGCCAGCAGTACTTCAGGGGGGAGGGCCAAAAACATTCAGTACTTC
CASSTSGGRAKNIQYF
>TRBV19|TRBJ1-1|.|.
TGTGCCAGTATGGTCGGTGGGAACACTGAAGCTTTCTTT
CASMVGGNTEAFF
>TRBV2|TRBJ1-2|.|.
TGTGCCAGCAGAGCCTCCGAGGGATCGTATGGCTACACCTTC
CASRASEGSYGYTF
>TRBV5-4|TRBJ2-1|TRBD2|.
TGTGCCAGCGGGGGGGAGGCCTTGACGCCCTACAATGAGCAGTTCTTC
CASGGEALTPYNEQFF
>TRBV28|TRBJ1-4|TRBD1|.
TGTGCCAGCAGTTTATCCCAGGGGGCTAATGAAAAACTGTTTTTT
CASSLSQGANEKLFF
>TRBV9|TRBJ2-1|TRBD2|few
TGTGCCAGCAGCGTAGGGGCTAGCGGCAGCTACAATGAGCAGTTCTTC
CASSVGASGSYNEQFF
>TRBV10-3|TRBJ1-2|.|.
TGTGCCACCAGTGACCGGTATAGTGGCTACACCTTC
CATSDRYSGYTF
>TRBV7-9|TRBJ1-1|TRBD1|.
TGTGCCAGCAGCTTAGCTAGGACAGGGGTGTTGGACACTGAAGCTTTCTTT
CASSLARTGVLDTEAFF
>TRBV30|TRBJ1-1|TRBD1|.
TGTGCCTGGAATACAGGACAGGCTCGCACTGAAGCTTTCTTT
CAWNTGQARTEAFF
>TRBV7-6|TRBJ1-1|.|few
TGTGCCAGCAGCGTAAACTTGGGCCTGAACACTGAAGCTTTCTTT
CASSVNLGLNTEAFF
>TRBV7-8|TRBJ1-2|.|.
TGTGCCAGCAGCTTAGGGACAGCCGGCTACACCTTC
CASSLGTAGYTF
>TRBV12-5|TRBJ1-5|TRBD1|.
TGTGCTAGTGGTTTGGAGGGGGCAGGCAATCAGCCCCAGCATTTT
CASGLEGAGNQPQHF